The 24 T cell receptor beta chains below come from one sample, sequenced in a study of T cell changes during pregnancy in multiple sclerosis. Clones were sequenced by immunoSEQ multiplex PCR, and TCRdb holds only the in-frame ones, with some missing. In the table there are about 80,000 clones, 92% of which are singletons. The sequenced sample was peripheral blood, obtained before pregnancy. The receptors were sampled from a female donor with multiple sclerosis, enrolled in a pregnancy study.

V usage is TRBV5-7 and J usage is TRBJ2-1; 10 nucleotides agree with TRBD2. TRBV5-7 belongs to the ORF category, with a function that is uncertain. Trimming cost V 0 bases and J 5 bases; bases outside gene matches: 2. The CDR3 sequence is 15 residues long. Here the CDR3 DNA reads TGTGCCAGCAGCTTGGAGCTAGCGGGGGACAATGAGCAGTTCTTC. Protein: CASSLELAGDNEQFF.

The V gene is TRBV4-1, the J gene TRBJ2-1; 12 positions match TRBD2. Germline V gives CDR1 MGHRA, CDR2 YSYEKL. CDR3 length: 16 residues. The junction had 7 bases not matched to a gene; V was cut back by 0 bases and J by 10 bases. The CDR3 DNA sequence: TGCGCCAGCAGCCAAGATTTAGGACTAGCGGGAAACGAGCAGTTCTTC. This sequence encodes CASSQDLGLAGNEQFF.

On this clone itself: A read error may account for a junction end that differs from germline. The chain is built from TRBV7-7 and TRBJ2-1; TRBD2 agrees at 12 bases. The CDR3 extends over 15 amino acids. Germline values: CDR1 SSHAT, CDR2 FNYEAQ (reference sequence). The CDR3 spells CASSFGLAGSNEQFF. In nucleotides, the CDR3 is TGTGCTAGCAGCTTCGGACTAGCGGGAAGCAATGAGCAGTTCTTC.

This clone was observed once. This chain uses TRBV19 with TRBJ2-5; D is unclear. V gave up 0 bases and J gave up 2 bases, with 10 bases separating them. The CDR3 runs 15 residues. Germline CDR1 LNHDA, CDR2 SQIVND (reference sequence). For the CDR3, the DNA is TGTGCCAGTAGTATAGATGGTGGCAAGCAAGAGACCCAGTACTTC. Protein sequence: CASSIDGGKQETQYF. Filled out from reference TRBV19 and TRBJ2-5, the complete variable domain reads DGGITQSPKYLFRKEGQNVTLSCEQNLNHDAMYWYRQDPGQGLRLIYYSQIVNDFQKGDIAEGYSVSREKKESFPLTVTSAQKNPTAFYLCASSIDGGKQETQYFGPGTRLLVL.

The chain couples TRBV19 to TRBJ2-5; 7 positions agree with TRBD1. The CDR3 extends over 15 amino acids. Germline values: CDR1 LNHDA, CDR2 SQIVND (reference sequence). Trimming cost V 6 bases and J 1 base; bases outside gene matches: 8. DNA of the CDR3: TGTGCCAGTAGGCTGGGACAGCAATTCCAAGAGACCCAGTACTTC. This encodes CASRLGQQFQETQYF.

The chain joins TRBV29-1 to TRBJ2-7, with 7 positions matching TRBD2. After removal of 4 bases from V and 2 bases from J, the junction contained 11 bases not matched to a gene. Germline CDR1 and CDR2: SQVTM and ANQGSEA. This CDR3 is built from 15 residues. CDR3 DNA sequence: TGCAGCGTTGTACCGTCTTGGGGGGGAACCTACGAGCAGTACTTC. It translates to CSVVPSWGGTYEQYF.

The chain combines TRBV28 with TRBJ1-1; D uncertain. Trimming removed 7 bases from V and 0 bases from J, with 12 bases in between. Per the germline V gene, CDR1 is MDHEN and CDR2 is SYDVKM. This CDR3 is built from 14 residues. The CDR3 protein is CASTRLTMNTEAFF. For the CDR3, the DNA is TGTGCCAGCACCAGACTGACGATGAACACTGAAGCTTTCTTT.

The CDR3 nucleotides read TGTGCCAGCAGTTGGGGAGGATCCTGGTACGAGCAGTACTTC. Its protein product is CASSWGGSWYEQYF. V gene TRBV28 combines with J gene TRBJ2-7; a weak D match, TRBD2 (6 bases). Between the trimmed V and J ends, which lost 4 bases and 4 bases, there was a span of 14 bases. The length of the CDR3 is 14 residues. Germline V gene lookup returns CDR1 MDHEN and CDR2 SYDVKM.

This clone was detected only once. J is TRBJ2-7 and V is TRBV19, with a weak D call TRBD1 (6 bases). Trimming shortened V by 4 bases and J by 5 bases, and 15 bases separated the two germline ends. This CDR3 is 14 amino acids long. Per germline, CDR1 LNHDA and CDR2 SQIVND (reference sequence). The chain's CDR3 is CASSNPGQKNEQYF. CDR3 DNA sequence: TGTGCCAGTAGTAACCCTGGACAGAAGAACGAGCAGTACTTC.

J is TRBJ2-7 and V is TRBV28, with no clear D. Trimming removed 3 bases at V and 3 bases at J, with 6 bases between. The CDR3 is made up of 12 amino acids. In germline, CDR1 is MDHEN, CDR2 SYDVKM. As DNA, the CDR3 is TGTGCCAGCAGTTTGTCTCGCTACGAGCAGTACTTC. This encodes CASSLSRYEQYF.

The rearrangement joins TRBV28 to TRBJ1-2; 10 positions match TRBD1. The CDR3 extends over 15 amino acids. V lost 4 bases, J lost 6 bases, and 8 bases stayed unmatched. Germline V gene sequence: CDR1 MDHEN, CDR2 SYDVKM. CDR3 loop: CASSSYGTGADGYTF. The CDR3 nucleotides are TGTGCCAGCAGTTCTTACGGGACAGGGGCGGATGGCTACACCTTC.

V is TRBV6-6 and J is TRBJ2-7; 8 bases are a match to TRBD1. J lost 5 bases, V lost 2 bases, and 8 bases had no gene match. CDR3 length: 15 amino acids. Per the germline V gene, CDR1 is MNHNY and CDR2 is SVGAGI (reference sequence). The DNA of the CDR3 is TGTGCCAGCAGTTACGTAGGACAGGGTGGCGACGAGCAGTACTTC. As protein: CASSYVGQGGDEQYF.

J is TRBJ1-2 and V is TRBV6-1; possibly TRBD1 for D (5 bases). The germline V gene encodes CDR1 MNHNS and CDR2 SASEGT. V was pared by 4 bases and J by 5 bases, with 17 bases between. The CDR3 is 15 amino acids. CDR3 coding DNA: TGTGCCAGCAGTGCCTTACCGACAGCAGGATATGGCTACACCTTC. Protein sequence: CASSALPTAGYGYTF.

The V call is TRBV28, the J call TRBJ1-1; D call uncertain. This CDR3 spans 14 amino acids. Germline values: CDR1 MDHEN, CDR2 SYDVKM. The V gene lost 5 bases and the J gene lost 1 base, with 11 bases spanning the gap. The CDR3 reads CASSRRRTNTEAFF. The CDR3 nucleotides read TGTGCCAGCAGTAGGAGACGTACGAACACTGAAGCTTTCTTT.

V gene TRBV28 combines with J gene TRBJ2-5, with 8 nucleotides matching TRBD2. V lost 7 bases and J lost 1; bases outside the gene matches: 8. The CDR3 is made up of 15 amino acids. Germline CDR1 and CDR2: MDHEN and SYDVKM. In DNA, the CDR3 is TGTGCCAGCACAACGGGGGGGGTACCCCAAGAGACCCAGTACTTC. Translated: CASTTGGVPQETQYF. The full variable domain, with the rest looked up from reference TRBV28 and TRBJ2-5, is DVKVTQSSRYLVKRTGEKVFLECVQDMDHENMFWYRQDPGLGLRLIYFSYDVKMKEKGDIPEGYSVSREKKERFSLILESASTNQTSMYLCASTTGGVPQETQYFGPGTRLLVL.

This clone was observed once. The chain has TRBV15 and TRBJ2-1; D might be TRBD1 (6 bases). Germline V gene sequence: CDR1 LNHNV, CDR2 YYDKDF (reference sequence). The CDR3 contains 15 residues. The V gene lost 0 bases and the J gene lost 9 bases, with 15 bases spanning the gap. The CDR3 sequence: CATSRDPTGLSEQFF. In DNA form, the CDR3 reads TGTGCCACCAGCAGAGACCCTACAGGGTTAAGTGAGCAGTTCTTC.

This chain links TRBV28 with TRBJ2-1, with a weak D call TRBD1 (5 bases). Trimming left V 4 bases short and J 1 base short, with 11 bases between. The length of the CDR3 is 15 residues. The germline gives CDR1 MDHEN, CDR2 SYDVKM. CDR3 nucleotides: TGTGCCAGCAGTTGGGGTGGGGCATCCTACAATGAGCAGTTCTTC. Translated, it gives CASSWGGASYNEQFF.

This sequence joins TRBV28 and TRBJ2-1; TRBD2 aligns across 8 bases. Germline CDR1 and CDR2: MDHEN and SYDVKM. J lost 9 bases, V lost 6 bases, and 4 bases had no gene match. CDR3 length: 12 amino acids. In DNA form, the CDR3 reads TGTGCCAGCAGGGGACTAGTGGTTGAGCAGTTCTTC. It specifies CASRGLVVEQFF.

The rearrangement links TRBV27 to TRBJ2-5; 7 bases match TRBD1. V was pared by 5 bases and J by 1 base, with 4 bases of the junction left unmatched. The germline gives CDR1 MNHEY, CDR2 SMNVEV (reference sequence). The CDR3 is 14 amino acids. The CDR3 DNA reads TGTGCCAGCAGTCCGGGACAGCTCCAAGAGACCCAGTACTTC. It specifies CASSPGQLQETQYF.

CDR3 DNA sequence: TGTGCCAGCAGTTTTGGTGGGGCGGTGCAGTTCTTC. Amino acid sequence: CASSFGGAVQFF. This chain connects TRBV28 to TRBJ2-1; tentatively, D is TRBD1 (5 bases). This CDR3 is built from 12 residues. Trimming pared 3 bases from V and 12 bases from J, leaving 12 bases between. Per the germline V gene, CDR1 is MDHEN and CDR2 is SYDVKM.

The chain is built from TRBV27 and TRBJ2-7; 13 bases agree with TRBD2. The CDR3 totals 14 residues. The trim removed 5 bases at V and 5 bases at J, leaving 3 bases unmatched. Germline lookup yields CDR1 MNHEY and CDR2 SMNVEV (reference sequence). CDR3 nucleotides: TGTGCCAGCAGTCCAGGACTAGCGGGAGACGAGCAGTACTTC. Residues: CASSPGLAGDEQYF.

The rearrangement uses TRBV7-9 and TRBJ1-1, with D possibly matching TRBD1 (5 bases). Germline V CDR1 and CDR2: SEHNR, FQNEAQ (reference sequence). The V and J ends lost 3 bases and 5 bases respectively, with 16 bases between them. CDR3 size: 15 residues. The CDR3 region is CASSFGGVVGTEAFF. CDR3 sequence (DNA): TGTGCCAGCAGCTTCGGGGGTGTTGTTGGGACTGAAGCTTTCTTT.

This chain links TRBV20-1 with TRBJ2-1, with 9 bases lining up with TRBD2. Germline CDR1 DFQATT, CDR2 SNEGSKA (reference sequence). CDR3 length equals 10 residues. The junction had 4 bases not matched to a gene; V was cut back by 4 bases and J by 15 bases. The CDR3 here is CSAIGTSWFF. In nucleotides, the CDR3 is TGCAGTGCTATTGGGACTAGCTGGTTCTTC.

The chain has TRBV28 and TRBJ1-2, with 9 bases aligning to TRBD1. Germline V gene data show CDR1 as MDHEN and CDR2 as SYDVKM. V dropped 4 bases and J dropped 8; count of bases not matched to a gene: 8. There are 14 residues in the CDR3. As DNA, the CDR3 is TGTGCCAGCAGTTCATTCGGGACAGGGCAGGGCTACACCTTC. This translates into CASSSFGTGQGYTF.